A single sample gave rise to the 32 T cell receptor beta chains below, sequenced in a study of blood T cell repertoires in COVID-19 (dated by TCRdb to about 2020). The library was generated by the immunoSEQ multiplex PCR assay. TCRdb's version of the immuneACCESS table is confined to in-frame rearrangements and falls short of the full clone set. An unresolved V gene accounts for under half of the shortfall where checked; the remainder is of unknown origin. This sample has hundreds of thousands of clones in its table, and about four fifths of those were observed once. Clones ranked in the top ten supply around 5% of the sample. The sequencing input was PBMCs or T cells enriched from blood (not recorded which). These receptors originate from a man aged 40-55 years who had been exposed to COVID-19.

V and J are TRBV9 and TRBJ2-1, with TRBD2 as a possible D gene (6 bases). Germline CDR1 and CDR2: SGDLS and YYNGEE. This CDR3 has 15 residues. Trimming pared 2 bases from V and 3 bases from J, leaving 12 bases between. The CDR3 DNA reads as TGTGCCAGCAGCGTTGGGACTGGACACTACAATGAGCAGTTCTTC. This translates into CASSVGTGHYNEQFF.

This clone was found once. The rearrangement links TRBV27 to TRBJ1-1; the match to TRBD1 covers 9 bases. The CDR3 contains 14 residues. CDR1 is MNHEY and CDR2 is SMNVEV in the germline V gene (reference sequence). V trimming: 3 bases; J trimming: 5 bases; junction bases outside the gene matches: 4. The CDR3 sequence: CASSLRQGVTEAFF. CDR3 nucleotides: TGTGCCAGCAGTTTGAGACAGGGGGTTACTGAAGCTTTCTTT.

The V and J genes are TRBV11-2 and TRBJ1-2; the match to TRBD1 covers 8 bases. Trimming cost V 6 bases and J 5 bases; bases outside gene matches: 5. The CDR3 runs to 13 residues. Per the germline V gene, CDR1 is SGHAT and CDR2 is FQNNGV. CDR3 protein: CASSHTGGYGYTF. CDR3 sequence (DNA): TGTGCCAGCAGTCATACAGGGGGATATGGCTACACCTTC.

This clone appeared a single time. A read error may produce the germline difference seen at one junction end. The chain links TRBV19 to TRBJ2-5; TRBD1 matches at 7 bases. CDR3 length equals 14 residues. Germline values: CDR1 LNHDA, CDR2 SQIVND (reference sequence). CDR3 residues: CASSIGTDQETQYF. As DNA, the CDR3 is TGTGCCAGTAGTATCGGGACAGACCAAGAAACCCAGTACTTC.

This clone was picked up one time. J is TRBJ2-7 and V is TRBV5-1, with 9 bases matching TRBD1. Germline V gene data show CDR1 as SGHRS and CDR2 as YFSETQ. V dropped 4 bases and J dropped 4; count of bases not matched to a gene: 6. The CDR3 is 14 amino acids. CDR3 sequence: CASSAAGTGYEQYF. The CDR3 DNA is TGCGCCAGCAGCGCCGCCGGGACAGGGTACGAGCAGTACTTC.

V is TRBV19 and J is TRBJ1-5; maybe TRBD1 (5 bases). Germline CDR1 is LNHDA and CDR2 is SQIVND (reference sequence). The CDR3 consists of 17 residues. Trimming cost V 7 bases and J 2 bases, with 21 bases left between them. The DNA of the CDR3 is TGTGCCAGTAAGCCCCGAGCGGGGGTCCACGGCAATCAGCCCCAGCATTTT. It codes for CASKPRAGVHGNQPQHF.

The V call is TRBV5-5, the J call TRBJ2-1, with 7 bases aligning to TRBD2. The length of the CDR3 is 16 residues. Trimming took 2 bases from V and 2 from J; bases not matched to a gene: 7. Germline-derived CDR1 and CDR2 are SGHKS and YYEKEE (reference sequence). The CDR3 DNA reads TGTGCCAGCAGCTTTGGCCTAGCGGACACCTACAATGAGCAGTTCTTC. Its translation is CASSFGLADTYNEQFF.

The V and J genes are TRBV27 and TRBJ2-3; D may be TRBD1 (6 bases). The germline V and J ends were trimmed by 10 bases and 6 bases, with 14 bases remaining between them. Per germline, CDR1 MNHEY and CDR2 SMNVEV (reference sequence). The CDR3 contains 12 residues. Here the CDR3 reads CATKQGGDTQYF. DNA for the CDR3: TGTGCCACAAAACAGGGTGGTGATACGCAGTATTTT.

The V gene is TRBV5-1, the J gene TRBJ2-5, with TRBD1 identical over 7 bases. The V and J ends lost 1 base and 2 bases, in that order; junction bases with no gene match: 8. CDR3 length: 16 amino acids. Per germline, CDR1 SGHRS and CDR2 YFSETQ. CDR3 residues: CASSLLWTGRQETQYF. DNA of the CDR3: TGCGCCAGCAGCTTGTTATGGACAGGCCGTCAAGAGACCCAGTACTTC.

V is TRBV9 and J is TRBJ2-1; TRBD1 is a possible D gene (5 bases). Trimming pared 5 bases from V and 6 bases from J, leaving 15 bases between. The CDR3 sequence is 14 residues long. Germline assignment: CDR1 SGDLS and CDR2 YYNGEE. The CDR3 is CASSTSTQGNEQFF. The CDR3 region has the DNA TGTGCCAGCAGTACCTCAACCCAGGGCAATGAGCAGTTCTTC.

V usage is TRBV5-5 and J usage is TRBJ2-1, with no clear D. This CDR3 contains 14 residues. The germline CDR1 and CDR2 sequences are SGHKS and YYEKEE (reference sequence). The V end was cut by 2 bases, the J end by 10 bases, with 16 bases between. The CDR3 DNA reads as TGTGCCAGCAGCTTCCCCCGACTGGCTCGGGAGCAGTTCTTC. It is translated as CASSFPRLAREQFF.

This rearrangement joins TRBV27 to TRBJ1-2; 8 bases line up with TRBD1. J lost 4 bases, V lost 5 bases, and 12 bases had no gene match. Per germline, CDR1 MNHEY and CDR2 SMNVEV (reference sequence). The CDR3 length is 16 residues. The CDR3 DNA sequence: TGTGCCAGCAGTCCTTCACCCGACAGGGGATCCTATGGCTACACCTTC. This gives the protein CASSPSPDRGSYGYTF.

The genes are TRBV12-5 and TRBJ1-5; D remains ambiguous. CDR1 is LGHNT and CDR2 is FRNRAP in the germline V gene. Trimming removed 9 bases at V and 1 base at J, with 10 bases between. CDR3 length: 13 residues. The CDR3 region has the DNA TGTGCTAGAACCAAGAGGAGCAATCAGCCCCAGCATTTT. This sequence encodes CARTKRSNQPQHF.

This clone was recorded only once. The chain uses TRBV5-1 and TRBJ1-1; no reliable D call. Per germline, CDR1 SGHRS and CDR2 YFSETQ. This CDR3 region has 14 residues. Trimming stripped 2 bases from V and 6 bases from J, with 14 bases between. CDR3 sequence reads: CASSFGQLDAEAFF. The CDR3 DNA follows: TGCGCCAGCAGCTTTGGGCAGCTGGATGCTGAAGCTTTCTTT.

V and J are TRBV30 and TRBJ2-2; D not certain. This CDR3 spans 13 amino acids. The germline V gene has CDR1 GTSNPN and CDR2 SVGIG (reference sequence). Deletions cut 3 bases from V and 6 bases from J, with 11 bases between. CDR3 nucleotide sequence: TGTGCCTGGAGGCCCTCGAGTTCCGGGGAGCTGTTTTTT. It encodes CAWRPSSSGELFF.

The V call is TRBV9, the J call TRBJ2-2; TRBD2 agrees at 9 bases. CDR3 length equals 15 residues. Germline trimming cut 4 bases from V and 2 bases from J; bases unmatched to any gene: 3. CDR1 SGDLS and CDR2 YYNGEE come from the germline V gene. CDR3 protein: CASSSTSGNTGELFF. CDR3 DNA sequence: TGTGCCAGCAGCTCGACTAGCGGAAACACCGGGGAGCTGTTTTTT.

The chain combines TRBV25-1 with TRBJ2-7; 10 bases are shared with TRBD2. The trim removed 5 bases at V and 1 base at J, leaving 2 bases unmatched. Germline V gene sequence: CDR1 MGHDK, CDR2 SYGVNS. The length of the CDR3 is 14 residues. CDR3 amino acids: CASSRTSGSYEQYF. CDR3 DNA sequence: TGTGCCAGCAGTCGGACTAGCGGATCCTACGAGCAGTACTTC.

The J gene is TRBJ2-1, the V gene TRBV6-4; 14 bases align to TRBD2. V shed 9 bases and J 2 bases; nucleotides not matched to a gene: 6. The V gene's germline CDR1 is MRHNA and CDR2 SNTAGT. The CDR3 is 16 amino acids. The CDR3 coding sequence is TGTGCCAGGGGACTAGCGGGAGATTTCCCCTACAATGAGCAGTTCTTC. It specifies CARGLAGDFPYNEQFF.

The V and J genes are TRBV30 and TRBJ2-7; D gene unclear. Germline CDR1 reads GTSNPN; CDR2 reads SVGIG (reference sequence). V lost 0 bases, J lost 0 bases, and 6 bases lay in between. The CDR3 runs 13 residues. CDR3 nucleotide sequence: TGTGCCTGGAGTGTACGCAGCTCCTACGAGCAGTACTTC. This translates into CAWSVRSSYEQYF.

The chain joins TRBV7-9 to TRBJ2-7; TRBD2 is a possible D gene (5 bases). V was clipped by 5 bases and J by 2 bases, with 10 bases between them. The V gene's germline CDR1 is SEHNR and CDR2 FQNEAQ (reference sequence). The CDR3 runs 13 residues. CDR3 coding DNA: TGTGCCAGCAGCAACCCGGGAACCTACGAGCAGTACTTC. Protein sequence: CASSNPGTYEQYF.

V usage is TRBV9 and J usage is TRBJ2-2; TRBD1 matches at 12 bases. The V and J ends lost 4 bases and 6 bases, in that order; junction bases with no gene match: 10. The CDR3 runs to 17 residues. Per germline, CDR1 SGDLS and CDR2 YYNGEE. The CDR3 nucleotides are TGTGCCAGCAGCCCAGGGACAGGGGGCCCGAGGGCCGGGGAGCTGTTTTTT. It encodes CASSPGTGGPRAGELFF.

The genes are TRBV18 and TRBJ1-3; D is unresolved. Trimming shortened V by 8 bases and J by 2 bases, and 13 bases separated the two germline ends. The CDR3 sequence is 14 residues long. The germline V gene encodes CDR1 KGHSH and CDR2 LQKENI. The CDR3 bases are TGTGCCAGCCGACTAGGGAGTGCTGGAAACACCATATATTTT. The encoded protein is CASRLGSAGNTIYF.

The chain couples TRBV19 to TRBJ1-1; the match to TRBD1 covers 8 bases. CDR3 length equals 15 residues. From germline, CDR1 is LNHDA and CDR2 SQIVND (reference sequence). V dropped 3 bases and J dropped 1; count of bases not matched to a gene: 4. DNA of the CDR3: TGTGCCAGTAGTATCGACAGGGGAGAGAACACTGAAGCTTTCTTT. This translates into CASSIDRGENTEAFF. The full variable domain, in which reference TRBV19 and TRBJ1-1 provide the parts outside the CDR3, is DGGITQSPKYLFRKEGQNVTLSCEQNLNHDAMYWYRQDPGQGLRLIYYSQIVNDFQKGDIAEGYSVSREKKESFPLTVTSAQKNPTAFYLCASSIDRGENTEAFFGQGTRLTVV.

The chain is built from TRBV19 and TRBJ1-6; D remains unclear. Germline lookup yields CDR1 LNHDA and CDR2 SQIVND (reference sequence). CDR3 length equals 12 residues. Deletions cut 1 base from V and 15 bases from J, with 10 bases between. The CDR3, as DNA: TGTGCCAGTAGTATAGCTGGCGGGCTCCTCCACTTT. It codes for CASSIAGGLLHF.

V is TRBV2 and J is TRBJ1-5; 8 positions match TRBD1. Germline V gives CDR1 SNHLY, CDR2 FYNNEI. Trimming cost V 6 bases and J 9 bases; bases outside gene matches: 10. The CDR3 has 14 amino acids. CDR3 nucleotides: TGTGCCAGCAGCCGGACAGGGCTAAGGGGGCCCCAGCATTTT. Its translation is CASSRTGLRGPQHF.

This rearrangement joins TRBV18 to TRBJ2-3; weak D call: TRBD2 (5 bases). V was shortened by 0 bases and J by 14 bases, with 21 bases between the two germline ends. This CDR3 is 15 amino acids long. CDR1 KGHSH and CDR2 LQKENI come from the germline V gene. This CDR3 is CASSPPERWQLEWYF. Here the CDR3 DNA reads TGTGCCAGCTCACCACCGGAGCGGTGGCAGTTAGAGTGGTATTTT.

This chain uses TRBV5-6 with TRBJ2-3; 11 bases align to TRBD2. The germline CDR1 and CDR2 sequences are SGHDT and YYEEEE. The J segment lost 0 bases and the V segment lost 3 bases, leaving 12 bases of the junction unmatched. This CDR3 spans 19 amino acids. The CDR3 DNA sequence: TGTGCCAGCAGCTCCCCCCGACTAGCGGGGACACTGAGCACAGATACGCAGTATTTT. This translates into CASSSPRLAGTLSTDTQYF.

This clone turned up a few times. The V call is TRBV6-5, the J call TRBJ2-1; 7 bases match TRBD1. Trimming took 5 bases from V and 5 from J; bases not matched to a gene: 6. The CDR3 runs 14 residues. Germline V gene lookup returns CDR1 MNHEY and CDR2 SVGAGI. CDR3 DNA: TGTGCCAGCAGTCCCGGGACAGATAACAATGAGCAGTTCTTC. As protein: CASSPGTDNNEQFF.

The chain recombines TRBV10-3 with TRBJ2-7; TRBD1 might be the D (6 bases). The ends were cut back, 2 bases at V and 5 bases at J, with 22 bases in the middle. Germline values: CDR1 ENHRY, CDR2 SYGVKD. This CDR3 spans 17 amino acids. The CDR3 here is CAISELRWYREPDEQYF. CDR3 sequence (DNA): TGTGCCATCAGTGAGCTCAGGTGGTACAGGGAGCCCGACGAGCAGTACTTC.

V and J are TRBV15 and TRBJ1-2; a weak D match, TRBD1 (5 bases). Deletions cut 1 base from V and 7 bases from J, with 13 bases between. There are 14 residues in the CDR3. Germline V lookup: CDR1 LNHNV, CDR2 YYDKDF (reference sequence). The CDR3 nucleotides read TGTGCCACCAGCAGAGGGAGTAACCAGGGTGGCTACACCTTC. Its protein is CATSRGSNQGGYTF.

The rearrangement uses TRBV7-3 and TRBJ2-1; unclear D gene. The V gene lost 5 bases and the J gene lost 7 bases, with 21 bases spanning the gap. This CDR3 region has 16 residues. The germline CDR1 and CDR2 sequences are SGHTA and FQGTGA. The CDR3 sequence: CASSLRMTFAVNEQFF. The CDR3 DNA is TGTGCCAGCAGCCTAAGGATGACATTCGCCGTAAATGAGCAGTTCTTC.

The chain recombines TRBV27 with TRBJ2-1, with a tentative D call TRBD2 (5 bases). V shed 3 bases and J shed 0 bases, with 15 bases lying between them. The CDR3 is 17 amino acids. Germline assignment: CDR1 MNHEY and CDR2 SMNVEV (reference sequence). The DNA for the CDR3 is TGTGCCAGCAGTTTGGTGGCGGGCCTAAGCTCCTACAATGAGCAGTTCTTC. Its translation is CASSLVAGLSSYNEQFF.